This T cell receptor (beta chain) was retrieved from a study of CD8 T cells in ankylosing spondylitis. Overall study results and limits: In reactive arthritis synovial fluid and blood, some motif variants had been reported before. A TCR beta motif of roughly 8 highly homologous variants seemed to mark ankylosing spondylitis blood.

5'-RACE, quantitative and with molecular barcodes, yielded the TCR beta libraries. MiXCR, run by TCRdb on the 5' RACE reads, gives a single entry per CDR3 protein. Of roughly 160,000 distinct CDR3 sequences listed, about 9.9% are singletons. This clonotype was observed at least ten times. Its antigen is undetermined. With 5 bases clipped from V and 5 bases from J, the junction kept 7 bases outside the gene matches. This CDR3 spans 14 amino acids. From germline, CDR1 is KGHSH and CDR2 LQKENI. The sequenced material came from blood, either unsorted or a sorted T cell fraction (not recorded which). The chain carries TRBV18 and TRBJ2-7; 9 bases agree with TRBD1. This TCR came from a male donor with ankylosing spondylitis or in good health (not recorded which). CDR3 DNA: TGTGCCAGCTCATTCCGGGACAGGGACCACGAGCAGTACTTC. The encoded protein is CASSFRDRDHEQYF.